These T cell receptor beta chains were read from a single sample in a study of T cell changes during pregnancy in multiple sclerosis. This table comes from immunoSEQ multiplex PCR, and its TCRdb copy is limited to in-frame clones, with some not included. The repertoire holds some 80,000 clones, with about 93% as singletons. Sequenced here: CD4+ T cells from peripheral blood mononuclear cells, sampled after pregnancy. The receptors were sampled from a female donor with multiple sclerosis, enrolled in a pregnancy study. Each CDR3 is given with its conserved first and last residue. The D gene is left open where the match is weak. Expanded clones are given a class, and other clones once, few, many or no size at all.

CASRRSRDPYNEQFF | TGTGCCAGCAGAAGATCCCGAGATCCTTACAATGAGCAGTTCTTC | . | TRBV7-9 | . | TRBJ2-1
CASSREQFYNEQFF | TGTGCCAGTAGCCGAGAACAGTTCTACAATGAGCAGTTCTTC | . | TRBV19 | . | TRBJ2-1
CASSLLLRNTGELFF | TGTGCCAGCAGTTTACTCCTTCGGAACACCGGGGAGCTGTTTTTT | . | TRBV27 | . | TRBJ2-2
CASSARPGSYGYTF | TGTGCCAGCAGCGCAAGGCCAGGTAGCTATGGCTACACCTTC | . | TRBV9 | . | TRBJ1-2
CASSLDGKNTEAFF | TGTGCCAGCAGCTTGGACGGGAAGAACACTGAAGCTTTCTTT | . | TRBV7-6 | . | TRBJ1-1
CASSYLVGGNEQFF | TGTGCCAGCAGTTACCTCGTGGGGGGCAATGAGCAGTTCTTC | few | TRBV6-5 | . | TRBJ2-1
CASSEYLTGAFPLFNF | TGTGCCAGCAGTGAATATCTGACAGGGGCTTTCCCTCTCTTCAACTTC | . | TRBV25-1 | TRBD1 | TRBJ1-2
CASSHLAWTSGRIYNEQFF | TGCGCCAGCAGCCACCTTGCGTGGACTAGCGGGAGGATTTACAATGAGCAGTTCTTC | . | TRBV4-1 | TRBD2 | TRBJ2-1
CASSRTANTGELFF | TGTGCCAGCAGCCGGACAGCGAACACCGGGGAGCTGTTTTTT | . | TRBV28 | . | TRBJ2-2
CASSLGDRSNQPQHF | TGTGCCAGCAGCTTAGGCGACAGGTCGAATCAGCCCCAGCATTTT | once | TRBV11-2 | . | TRBJ1-5
CASSVYSPVLAGLSTDTQYF | TGTGCCAGTAGTGTCTACTCACCCGTTCTAGCGGGACTTAGCACAGATACGCAGTATTTT | . | TRBV19 | TRBD2 | TRBJ2-3
CASSFSDLAYEQYF | TGTGCCAGTAGTTTTAGCGACTTGGCCTACGAGCAGTACTTC | . | TRBV19 | . | TRBJ2-7
CASSFGGTYEQYF | TGCGCCAGCAGCTTCGGCGGGACCTACGAGCAGTACTTC | . | TRBV5-1 | . | TRBJ2-7
CASSPRAREYSRQFF | TGTGCCAGCAGCCCCAGGGCGCGGGAATATTCCCGGCAGTTCTTC | . | TRBV7-3 | . | TRBJ2-1
CASSLGLVSYEQYF | TGTGCCAGCAGCTTAGGACTAGTATCCTACGAGCAGTACTTC | . | TRBV7-2 | . | TRBJ2-7
CASSGQRETQYF | TGTGCCAGCAGTGGGCAGCGGGAGACCCAGTACTTC | . | TRBV2 | . | TRBJ2-5
CASRGQSLNIQYF | TGTGCCAGTAGAGGACAGAGTTTAAACATTCAGTACTTC | . | TRBV19 | . | TRBJ2-4
CASSFNGNTEAFF | TGTGCCAGCAGCTTCAACGGGAACACTGAAGCTTTCTTT | once | TRBV5-5 | . | TRBJ1-1
CASSPGRVTNEKLFF | TGTGCCAGCTCACCGGGCAGGGTCACTAATGAAAAACTGTTTTTT | once | TRBV18 | . | TRBJ1-4
CSAHPDTQYF | TGCAGTGCCCATCCAGATACGCAGTATTTT | . | TRBV20-1 | . | TRBJ2-3
CSENTRDTQYF | TGCAGTGAAAATACAAGAGATACGCAGTATTTT | . | TRBV20-1 | . | TRBJ2-3
CASSLVGRGRTEQYF | TGTGCCAGCAGTTTAGTTGGGAGGGGAAGGACCGAGCAGTACTTC | . | TRBV28 | TRBD2 | TRBJ2-7
CASSSRQGGNTGELFF | TGTGCCAGCAGCTCCCGACAGGGGGGGAACACCGGGGAGCTGTTTTTT | . | TRBV7-2 | TRBD1 | TRBJ2-2
CASSLPRLTYNEQFF | TGTGCCAGTAGTCTACCGCGACTAACCTACAATGAGCAGTTCTTC | once | TRBV19 | . | TRBJ2-1
CASSLAGTGPYEQYF | TGTGCCAGCAGCTTAGCCGGGACAGGCCCCTACGAGCAGTACTTC | . | TRBV5-6 | TRBD1 | TRBJ2-7
CASEGTGVFGEQFF | TGCGCCAGCGAAGGGACAGGGGTCTTTGGTGAGCAGTTCTTC | . | TRBV5-1 | TRBD1 | TRBJ2-1
CASTRTSGNNEQFF | TGCGCCAGCACACGGACTAGCGGAAACAATGAGCAGTTCTTC | once | TRBV5-1 | TRBD2 | TRBJ2-1
CASSDLPGQRNNEQFF | TGTGCCAGCAGTGACCTTCCGGGACAAAGAAACAATGAGCAGTTCTTC | . | TRBV6-1 | . | TRBJ2-1
CASAGRANTEAFF | TGTGCCAGCGCGGGTCGGGCGAACACTGAAGCTTTCTTT | . | TRBV27 | . | TRBJ1-1
CATSGRGQETQYF | TGTGCCACCAGCGGCCGGGGCCAAGAGACCCAGTACTTC | . | TRBV15 | . | TRBJ2-5
CASSTWTSGSGAYNEQFF | TGCGCCAGCAGCACCTGGACTAGCGGGTCTGGCGCGTACAATGAGCAGTTCTTC | . | TRBV5-1 | TRBD2 | TRBJ2-1
CASSRGTANTEAFF | TGTGCCAGCAGCCGAGGGACAGCGAACACTGAAGCTTTCTTT | few | TRBV7-6 | TRBD1 | TRBJ1-1
CASSSVRTSLREQYF | TGTGCCAGCAGCTCCGTTAGGACAAGTCTGAGGGAGCAGTACTTC | . | TRBV11-2 | . | TRBJ2-7
CASSKRTAGDEKLFF | TGTGCCAGCAGTAAGCGGACAGCGGGAGATGAAAAACTGTTTTTT | . | TRBV6-1 | . | TRBJ1-4
CASSLTGEVSNQPQHF | TGTGCCAGCAGCCTCACAGGGGAAGTAAGCAATCAGCCCCAGCATTTT | . | TRBV6-6 | TRBD1 | TRBJ1-5
CASSPAGTRYNEQFF | TGTGCCAGCAGCCCCGCCGGGACTAGATACAATGAGCAGTTCTTC | . | TRBV13 | TRBD2 | TRBJ2-1
CASSPLSDSGNQPQHF | TGTGCCAGCAGCCCGCTTTCTGACAGTGGCAATCAGCCCCAGCATTTT | . | TRBV28 | . | TRBJ1-5
CAWSVGLARAGELFF | TGTGCCTGGAGCGTCGGACTAGCGAGGGCCGGGGAGCTGTTTTTT | . | TRBV30 | TRBD2 | TRBJ2-2
CASSPPPGSYNEQFF | TGCGCCAGCAGCCCACCCCCAGGATCTTACAATGAGCAGTTCTTC | . | TRBV4-3 | . | TRBJ2-1
CASSSGGQGNQPQHF | TGTGCCAGCAGTTCGGGGGGGCAGGGAAATCAGCCCCAGCATTTT | . | TRBV27 | . | TRBJ1-5
CASSPPGQGRSGELFF | TGTGCCAGCAGCCCCCCGGGACAGGGAAGGAGCGGGGAGCTGTTTTTT | . | TRBV9 | TRBD1 | TRBJ2-2
CSVVQQGNTEAFF | TGCAGCGTTGTCCAACAGGGGAACACTGAAGCTTTCTTT | . | TRBV29-1 | . | TRBJ1-1
CASSSKHPSTGPSYEQYF | TGTGCCAGCAGCTCGAAACACCCGTCGACAGGACCGTCCTACGAGCAGTACTTC | . | TRBV7-6 | . | TRBJ2-7
CASSLAQGSFVKLFF | TGTGCCAGCAGCTTGGCACAGGGTAGTTTTGTAAAACTGTTTTTT | . | TRBV5-5 | . | TRBJ1-4
CASSAIVSGGRVSYEQYF | TGTGCCAGCAGCGCTATCGTAAGTGGCGGGAGGGTGTCCTACGAGCAGTACTTC | . | TRBV28 | TRBD2 | TRBJ2-7
CASSLKVSLGAEAFF | TGTGCCAGCAGCTTAAAGGTTAGCTTGGGTGCTGAAGCTTTCTTT | . | TRBV11-2 | . | TRBJ1-1
CASSRQRNTEAFF | TGTGCCAGTTCGAGACAGAGGAACACTGAAGCTTTCTTT | once | TRBV19 | . | TRBJ1-1
CTSSQLGGRDLCTDTQYF | TGCACCAGCAGCCAATTGGGCGGGAGGGACCTGTGCACAGATACGCAGTATTTT | . | TRBV1 | . | TRBJ2-3
CASSVDRPNQPQHF | TGTGCCAGCAGTGTGGACAGGCCTAATCAGCCCCAGCATTTT | . | TRBV2 | TRBD1 | TRBJ1-5
CASSLVTSGNEQYF | TGTGCCAGCAGCTTAGTGACATCCGGGAACGAGCAGTACTTC | . | TRBV7-8 | . | TRBJ2-7
CASSLTSGVYNEQFF | TGTGCCAGCAGTCTGACTAGCGGGGTATACAATGAGCAGTTCTTC | . | TRBV6-5 | TRBD2 | TRBJ2-1
CASSRGYSYEQYF | TGTGCCAGCAGTAGGGGATACTCCTACGAGCAGTACTTC | . | TRBV6-5 | . | TRBJ2-7
CASSFGWGDANYGYTF | TGTGCCAGCAGCTTCGGCTGGGGAGATGCTAACTATGGCTACACCTTC | . | TRBV21-1 | . | TRBJ1-2
CASSPLVASDEQFF | TGTGCCAGCTCACCCCTCGTGGCTAGCGATGAGCAGTTCTTC | . | TRBV18 | . | TRBJ2-1
CATTSGGNTDTQYF | TGTGCCACTACTAGCGGGGGCAACACAGATACGCAGTATTTT | . | TRBV21-1 | . | TRBJ2-3
CASIIAGLGGSGEQFF | TGTGCCAGCATCATAGCGGGACTAGGGGGGAGCGGTGAGCAGTTCTTC | . | TRBV28 | TRBD2 | TRBJ2-1
CASSYLTGDLYEQYF | TGTGCCAGCAGTTACCTCACGGGGGACCTCTACGAGCAGTACTTC | . | TRBV11-1 | . | TRBJ2-7
CASSGGQRNTEAFF | TGTGCCAGCAGTGGGGGACAGCGCAACACTGAAGCTTTCTTT | . | TRBV28 | TRBD1 | TRBJ1-1
CASRPTSGKVYNEQFF | TGTGCCAGCAGGCCGACTAGCGGAAAAGTCTACAATGAGCAGTTCTTC | . | TRBV5-5 | TRBD2 | TRBJ2-1